This T cell receptor (beta chain) was obtained from a study of TIL therapy for anti-PD-1-resistant metastatic lung cancer. Time point in this sample: pre-treatment sample, taken before nivolumab and TIL therapy. Most excised metastases sampled were pleural nodules or supraclavicular lymph nodes. Tumor harvest preceded PD-1/PD-L1 blockade, followed by nivolumab treatment. Adults with stage 4 NSCLC were enrolled in a phase I trial. This CDR3 spans 11 amino acids. V was clipped by 4 bases and J by 2 bases, with 0 bases between them. The germline CDR1 and CDR2 sequences are SNHLY and FYNNEI. This was the immunoSEQ v3 assay. TCRdb keeps only in-frame clones here, not all; method: immunoSEQ multiplex PCR. The table includes about 100,000 clones, less than 70% detected once.

The chain uses TRBV2 and TRBJ2-1; D gene uncertain. The clonotype originates from a person aged 25-79 years with non-small cell lung cancer. The source was tumor tissue, collected at baseline. The CDR3 sequence is CASSAYNEQFF. Here the CDR3 DNA reads TGTGCCAGCAGTGCCTACAATGAGCAGTTCTTC.